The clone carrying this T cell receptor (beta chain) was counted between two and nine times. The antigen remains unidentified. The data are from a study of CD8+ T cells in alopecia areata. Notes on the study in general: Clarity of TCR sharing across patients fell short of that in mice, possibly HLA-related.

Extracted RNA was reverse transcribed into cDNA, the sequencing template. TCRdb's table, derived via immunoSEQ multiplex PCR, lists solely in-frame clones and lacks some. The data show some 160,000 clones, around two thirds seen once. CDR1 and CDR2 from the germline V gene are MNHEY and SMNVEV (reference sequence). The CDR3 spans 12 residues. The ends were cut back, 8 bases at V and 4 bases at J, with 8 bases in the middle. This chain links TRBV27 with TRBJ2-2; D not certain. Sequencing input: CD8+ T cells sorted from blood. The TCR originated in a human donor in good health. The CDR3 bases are TGTGCCAGCCATAAAACCACCGGGGAGCTGTTTTTT. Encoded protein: CASHKTTGELFF.